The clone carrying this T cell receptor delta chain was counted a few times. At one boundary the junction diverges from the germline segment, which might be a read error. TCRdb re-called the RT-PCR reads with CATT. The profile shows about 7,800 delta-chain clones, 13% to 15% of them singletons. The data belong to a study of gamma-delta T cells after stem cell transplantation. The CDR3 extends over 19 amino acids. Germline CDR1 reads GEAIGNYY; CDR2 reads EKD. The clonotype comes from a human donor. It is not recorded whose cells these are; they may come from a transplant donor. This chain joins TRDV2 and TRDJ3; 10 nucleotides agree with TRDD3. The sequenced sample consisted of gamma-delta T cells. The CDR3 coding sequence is TGTGCCCGTGACACCATACTGGGGGATCGCTCCTGGGACACCCGACAGATGTTTTTC. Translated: CARDTILGDRSWDTRQMFF.